The source of this T cell receptor (beta chain) is a study of blood T cell repertoires in COVID-19. The V end lost 8 bases, the J end lost 2 bases, and 19 bases lay between the germline ends. The CDR3 length is 15 residues. Germline V lookup: CDR1 SGHVS, CDR2 FQNEAQ. Original methodology: Quantification of nucleated cells was approximated via reference gene primer amplification. Assay: immunoSEQ multiplex PCR; the TCRdb copy retains only in-frame clones and omits some. V and J calls and clone size are given by that table; D and trimming were obtained from the DNA. Seen here are about 170,000 clones, 70% to 90% observed once, and the top ten hold about 2.1%.

This chain joins TRBV7-8 and TRBJ2-7; D gene ambiguous. The sequenced material came from peripheral blood. The clonotype originates from a man aged 50-59 years who had recovered from COVID-19. CDR3 sequence reads: CASGSIAGVAYEQYF. The DNA of the CDR3 is TGTGCCAGCGGTTCGATAGCTGGAGTGGCCTACGAGCAGTACTTC.